This T cell receptor beta chain was recorded in a study of blood T cell repertoires in COVID-19. Turning to the study itself: The cDNA or gDNA used as material had been derived from T cells, B-cell-depleted T cells, or PBMCs.

As processed by the authors: Reference gene primer amplification yielded estimated nucleated cell counts. Clones were read by immunoSEQ multiplex PCR, and TCRdb kept only the in-frame ones, dropping some. The DNA was the basis for D and trimming; V, J and clone size are from that table. The table records fewer than 500,000 clones, about 80% of them present only once. Trimming removed 0 bases from V and 1 base from J, with 10 bases in between. CDR3 size: 14 residues. From germline, CDR1 is GTSNPN and CDR2 SVGIG (reference sequence). This sequence joins TRBV30 and TRBJ2-7; a possible D gene is TRBD2 (6 bases). This TCR was recovered from a human donor with acute or convalescent COVID-19. The donor label of this sample is uncertain. The sequencing input was peripheral blood. The CDR3 region is CAWSVPGTSYEQYF. The CDR3 DNA reads TGTGCCTGGAGTGTACCGGGGACTTCCTACGAGCAGTACTTC.